This T cell receptor beta chain was documented in a study of shared clonotypes between healthy human individuals. CD8 cells regarded as naive lacked CD45RO, were positively chosen for CCR7, and omitted terminally differentiated effector memory CD45RA+ cells. The CDR3 covers 14 residues. Germline lookup yields CDR1 SQVTM and CDR2 ANQGSEA. V was shortened by 7 bases and J by 1 base, with 17 bases between the two germline ends. Only in-frame clones appear in the TCRdb table, and some are missing; sequencing was by immunoSEQ multiplex PCR. The table records approximately 2,000,000 clones, around 95% of them present only once.

This receptor was taken from a man aged 18 to 30 in good health. Some clones in this sample may be carry-over from other donors' samples. The chain recombines TRBV29-1 with TRBJ2-7, with D maybe TRBD2 (6 bases). The specimen was naive CD8+ T cells from PBMCs. Here the CDR3 reads CSARTTGGSYEQYF. The CDR3, as DNA: TGCAGCGCCCGGACAACCGGAGGGTCCTACGAGCAGTACTTC.